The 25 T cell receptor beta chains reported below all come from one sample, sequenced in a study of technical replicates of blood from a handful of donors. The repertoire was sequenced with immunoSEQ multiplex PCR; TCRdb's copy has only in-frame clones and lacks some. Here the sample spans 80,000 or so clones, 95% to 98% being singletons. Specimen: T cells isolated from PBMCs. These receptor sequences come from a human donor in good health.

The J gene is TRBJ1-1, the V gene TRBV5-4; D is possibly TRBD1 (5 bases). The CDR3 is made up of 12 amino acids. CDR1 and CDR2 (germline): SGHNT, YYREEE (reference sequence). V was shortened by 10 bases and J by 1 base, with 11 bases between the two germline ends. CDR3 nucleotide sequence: TGTGCCGCGGGGCAGGGGAACACTGAAGCTTTCTTT. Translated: CAAGQGNTEAFF.

The DNA for the CDR3 is TGTGCCAGCAGCTCTAATAGCGGGAGGGCCATGGGTGAGCAGTTCTTC. Translating it yields CASSSNSGRAMGEQFF. J is TRBJ2-1 and V is TRBV7-8, with 11 bases that match TRBD2. The junction had 11 bases not matched to a gene; V was cut back by 4 bases and J by 9 bases. The germline CDR1 and CDR2 sequences are SGHVS and FQNEAQ. This CDR3 is built from 16 residues. Full variable domain (rest looked up from reference TRBV7-8 and TRBJ2-1): GAGVSQSPRYKVAKRGQDVALRCDPISGHVSLFWYQQALGQGPEFLTYFQNEAQLDKSGLPSDRFFAERPEGSVSTLKIQRTQQEDSAVYLCASSSNSGRAMGEQFFGPGTRLTVL.

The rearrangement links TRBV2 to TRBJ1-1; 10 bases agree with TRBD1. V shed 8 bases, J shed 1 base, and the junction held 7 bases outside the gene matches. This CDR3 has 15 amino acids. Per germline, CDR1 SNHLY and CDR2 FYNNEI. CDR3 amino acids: CASGVGDRGNTEAFF. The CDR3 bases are TGTGCCAGCGGGGTGGGGGACAGGGGGAACACTGAAGCTTTCTTT.

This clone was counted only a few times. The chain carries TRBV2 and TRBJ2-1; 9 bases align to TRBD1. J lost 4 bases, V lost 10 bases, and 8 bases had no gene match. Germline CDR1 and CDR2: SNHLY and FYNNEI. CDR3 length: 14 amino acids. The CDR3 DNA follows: TGTGCCATCAAGTTGGGGACAGGGTACAATGAGCAGTTCTTC. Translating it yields CAIKLGTGYNEQFF.

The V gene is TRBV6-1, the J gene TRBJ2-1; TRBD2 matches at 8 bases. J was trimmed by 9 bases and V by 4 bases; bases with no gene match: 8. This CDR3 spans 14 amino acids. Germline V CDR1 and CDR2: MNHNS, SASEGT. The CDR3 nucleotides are TGTGCCAGCAGTGTAGCGGGGCCCCGGGTTGAGCAGTTCTTC. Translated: CASSVAGPRVEQFF.

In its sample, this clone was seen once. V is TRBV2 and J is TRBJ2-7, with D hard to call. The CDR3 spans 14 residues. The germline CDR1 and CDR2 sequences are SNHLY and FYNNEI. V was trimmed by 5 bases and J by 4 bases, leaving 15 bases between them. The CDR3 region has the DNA TGTGCCAGCAGTAACCAGGTTTCCCATTACGAGCAGTACTTC. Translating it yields CASSNQVSHYEQYF. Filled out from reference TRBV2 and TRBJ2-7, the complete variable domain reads EPEVTQTPSHQVTQMGQEVILRCVPISNHLYFYWYRQILGQKVEFLVSFYNNEISEKSEIFDDQFSVERPDGSNFTLKIRSTKLEDSAMYFCASSNQVSHYEQYFGPGTRLTVT.

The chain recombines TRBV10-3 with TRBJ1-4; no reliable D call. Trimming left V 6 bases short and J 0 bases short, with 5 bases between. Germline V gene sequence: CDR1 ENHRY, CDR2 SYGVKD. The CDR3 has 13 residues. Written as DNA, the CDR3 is TGTGCCATCAGGAGGGCAACTAATGAAAAACTGTTTTTT. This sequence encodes CAIRRATNEKLFF.

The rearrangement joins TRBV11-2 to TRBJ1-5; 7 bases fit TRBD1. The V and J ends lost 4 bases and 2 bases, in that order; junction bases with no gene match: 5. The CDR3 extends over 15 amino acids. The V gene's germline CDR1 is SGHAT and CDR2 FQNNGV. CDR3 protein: CASSSLGQGNQPQHF. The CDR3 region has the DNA TGTGCCAGCAGCTCCTTAGGACAGGGCAATCAGCCCCAGCATTTT.

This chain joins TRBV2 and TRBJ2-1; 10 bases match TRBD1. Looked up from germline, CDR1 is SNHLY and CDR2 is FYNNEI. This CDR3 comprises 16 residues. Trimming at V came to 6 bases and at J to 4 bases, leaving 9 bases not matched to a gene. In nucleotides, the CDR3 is TGTGCCAGCAGCTCCGGTGGGACAGGGGCGTACAATGAGCAGTTCTTC. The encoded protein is CASSSGGTGAYNEQFF.

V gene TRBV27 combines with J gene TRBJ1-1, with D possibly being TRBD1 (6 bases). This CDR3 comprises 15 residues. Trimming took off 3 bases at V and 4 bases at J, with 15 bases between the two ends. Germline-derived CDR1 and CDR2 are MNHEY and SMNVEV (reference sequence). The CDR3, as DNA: TGTGCCAGCAGTTTGACCCGTCTAGGGGGCACTGAAGCTTTCTTT. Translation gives CASSLTRLGGTEAFF.

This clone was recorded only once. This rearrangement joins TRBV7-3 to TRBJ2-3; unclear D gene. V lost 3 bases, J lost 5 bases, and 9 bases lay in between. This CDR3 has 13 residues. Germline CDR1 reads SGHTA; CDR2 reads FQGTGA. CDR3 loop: CASSFSPRDTQYF. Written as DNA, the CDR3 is TGTGCCAGCAGCTTTTCCCCTCGAGATACGCAGTATTTT.

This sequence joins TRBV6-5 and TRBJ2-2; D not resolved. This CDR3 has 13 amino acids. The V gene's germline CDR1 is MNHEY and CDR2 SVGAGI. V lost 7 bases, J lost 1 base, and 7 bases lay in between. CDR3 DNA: TGTGCCAGCATGGCAGGGAACACCGGGGAGCTGTTTTTT. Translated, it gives CASMAGNTGELFF.

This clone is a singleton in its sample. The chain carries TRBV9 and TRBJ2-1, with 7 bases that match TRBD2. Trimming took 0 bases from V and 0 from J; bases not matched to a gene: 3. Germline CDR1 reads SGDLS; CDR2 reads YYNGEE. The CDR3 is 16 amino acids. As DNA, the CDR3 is TGTGCCAGCAGCGTAGGGGAGGGGCCCTCCTACAATGAGCAGTTCTTC. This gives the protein CASSVGEGPSYNEQFF.

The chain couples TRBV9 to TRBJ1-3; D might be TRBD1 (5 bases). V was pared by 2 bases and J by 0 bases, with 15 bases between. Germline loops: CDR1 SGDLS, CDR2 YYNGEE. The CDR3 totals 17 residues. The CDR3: CASSVALTGSSGNTIYF. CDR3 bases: TGTGCCAGCAGCGTGGCCCTTACAGGTTCCTCTGGAAACACCATATATTTT.

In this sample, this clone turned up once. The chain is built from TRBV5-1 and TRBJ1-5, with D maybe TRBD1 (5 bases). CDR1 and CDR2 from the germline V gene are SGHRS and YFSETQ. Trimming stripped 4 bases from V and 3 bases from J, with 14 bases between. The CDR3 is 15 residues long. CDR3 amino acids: CASSQGTGPNQPQHF. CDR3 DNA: TGCGCCAGCAGCCAAGGAACAGGACCCAATCAGCCCCAGCATTTT.

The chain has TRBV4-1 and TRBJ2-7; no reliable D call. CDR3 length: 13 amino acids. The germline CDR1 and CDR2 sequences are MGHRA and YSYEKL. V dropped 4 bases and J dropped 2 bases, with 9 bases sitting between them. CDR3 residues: CASSPTGTYEQYF. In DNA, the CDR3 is TGCGCCAGCAGCCCGACTGGAACCTACGAGCAGTACTTC.

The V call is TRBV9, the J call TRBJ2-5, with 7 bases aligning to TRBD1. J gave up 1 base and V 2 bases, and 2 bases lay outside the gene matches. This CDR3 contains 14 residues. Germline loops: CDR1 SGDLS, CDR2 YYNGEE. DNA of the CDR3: TGTGCCAGCAGCGTTTGGGACAGCCAAGAGACCCAGTACTTC. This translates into CASSVWDSQETQYF.

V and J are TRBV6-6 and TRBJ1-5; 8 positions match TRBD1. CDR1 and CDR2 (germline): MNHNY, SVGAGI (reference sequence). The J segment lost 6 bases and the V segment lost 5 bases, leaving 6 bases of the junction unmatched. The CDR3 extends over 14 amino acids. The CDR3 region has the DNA TGTGCCAGCAGTGACAGGGGAGTAAGTCAGCCCCAGCATTTT. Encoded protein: CASSDRGVSQPQHF.

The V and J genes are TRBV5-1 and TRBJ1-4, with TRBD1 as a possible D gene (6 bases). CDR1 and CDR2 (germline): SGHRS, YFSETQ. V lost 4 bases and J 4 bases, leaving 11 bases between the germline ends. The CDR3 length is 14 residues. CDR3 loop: CASSRQEFNEKLFF. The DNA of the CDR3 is TGCGCCAGCAGCCGACAGGAGTTTAATGAAAAACTGTTTTTT. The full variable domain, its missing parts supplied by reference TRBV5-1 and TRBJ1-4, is KAGVTQTPRYLIKTRGQQVTLSCSPISGHRSVSWYQQTPGQGLQFLFEYFSETQRNKGNFPGRFSGRQFSNSRSEMNVSTLELGDSALYLCASSRQEFNEKLFFGSGTQLSVL.

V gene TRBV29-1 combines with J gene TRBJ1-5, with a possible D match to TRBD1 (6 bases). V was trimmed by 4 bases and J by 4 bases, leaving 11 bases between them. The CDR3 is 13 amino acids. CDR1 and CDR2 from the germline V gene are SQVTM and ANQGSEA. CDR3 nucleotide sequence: TGCAGCGTTGGACAGGACTTAAATCAGCCCCAGCATTTT. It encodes CSVGQDLNQPQHF. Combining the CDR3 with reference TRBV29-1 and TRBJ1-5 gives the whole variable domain SAVISQKPSRDICQRGTSLTIQCQVDSQVTMMFWYRQQPGQSLTLIATANQGSEATYESGFVIDKFPISRPNLTFSTLTVSNMSPEDSSIYLCSVGQDLNQPQHFGDGTRLSIL.

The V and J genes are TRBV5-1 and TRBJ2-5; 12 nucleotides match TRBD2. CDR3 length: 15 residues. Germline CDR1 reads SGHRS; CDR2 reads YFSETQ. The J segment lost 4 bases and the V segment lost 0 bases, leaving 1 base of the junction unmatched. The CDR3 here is CASSLASGRGETQYF. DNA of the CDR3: TGCGCCAGCAGCTTGGCTAGCGGGAGGGGAGAGACCCAGTACTTC.

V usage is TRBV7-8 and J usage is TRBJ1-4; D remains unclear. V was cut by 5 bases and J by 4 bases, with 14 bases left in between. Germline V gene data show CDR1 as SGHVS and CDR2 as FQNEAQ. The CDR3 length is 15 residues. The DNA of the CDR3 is TGTGCCAGCAGCCCCTTGTCCGGGAATAATGAAAAACTGTTTTTT. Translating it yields CASSPLSGNNEKLFF.

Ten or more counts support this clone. The CDR3 loop reads CASSETGIDTDTQYF. The CDR3 DNA reads as TGTGCCAGCAGTGAAACAGGCATCGACACAGATACGCAGTATTTT. V gene TRBV2 combines with J gene TRBJ2-3, with D perhaps TRBD1 (5 bases). The V and J ends lost 2 bases and 2 bases respectively, with 11 bases between them. The CDR3 is 15 residues long. Germline V gives CDR1 SNHLY, CDR2 FYNNEI.

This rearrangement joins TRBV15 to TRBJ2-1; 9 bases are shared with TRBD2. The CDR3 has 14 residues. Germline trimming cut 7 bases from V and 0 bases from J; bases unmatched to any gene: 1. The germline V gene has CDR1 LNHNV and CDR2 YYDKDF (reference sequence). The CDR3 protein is CATNSGSSYNEQFF. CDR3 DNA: TGTGCCACCAATAGCGGGAGCTCCTACAATGAGCAGTTCTTC.

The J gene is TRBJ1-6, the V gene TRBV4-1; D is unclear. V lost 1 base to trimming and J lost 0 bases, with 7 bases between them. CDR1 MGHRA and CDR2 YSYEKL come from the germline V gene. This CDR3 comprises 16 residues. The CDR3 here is CASSQAKSSYNSPLHF. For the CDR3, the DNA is TGCGCCAGCAGCCAAGCAAAGAGCTCCTATAATTCACCCCTCCACTTT.